Listed below are T cell receptor beta chains from one sample, sequenced in a study of Graves' ophthalmopathy and Graves' hyperthyroidism. One entry per CDR3 protein results from TCRdb running MiXCR on the multiplex PCR reads. This table has 340,000 or so distinct CDR3 sequences, roughly 15% appearing once. Sequenced material: peripheral blood. The source of these receptors is an adult man with Graves' ophthalmopathy. CDR3s include the opening cysteine and the closing phenylalanine or tryptophan. The D gene is left open where the match is weak. Clone size is stated in some rows and not others, as once, few, many or a class when expanded.

clone_size	j_call	v_call	d_call	cdr3_nt	cdr3_aa
many	TRBJ1-5	TRBV11-1	-	TGTGCCAGCAGCCGATATCTTGACGGACGAAGAAATCAGCCCCAGCATTTT	CASSRYLDGRRNQPQHF
-	TRBJ1-5	TRBV7-8	-	TGTGCCAGCAAGGAATCCGGCAATCAGCCCCAGCATTTT	CASKESGNQPQHF
few	TRBJ2-7	TRBV12-3/TRBV12-4	TRBD1	TGTGCCAGCAGTTTTAAAGGGACAGCGGCCCGCGAGCAGTACTTC	CASSFKGTAAREQYF
many	TRBJ1-1	TRBV20-1	TRBD1	TGCAGTGCTAGAGACGGCAGGGGGGCTAGGGACACTGAAGCTTTCTTT	CSARDGRGARDTEAFF
many	TRBJ2-5	TRBV5-1	TRBD2	TGCGCCAGCAGCCGGACTAGCGGGAACCAAGAGACCCAGTACTTC	CASSRTSGNQETQYF
many	TRBJ2-2	TRBV11-3	-	TGTGCCAGCAGCTTAGCTCGGGAGTCCGGGGAGCTGTTTTTT	CASSLARESGELFF
many	TRBJ2-5	TRBV10-3	-	TGTGCCATCAGTGATTACGAGGGCCAAGAGACCCAGTACTTC	CAISDYEGQETQYF
many	TRBJ1-5	TRBV4-2	-	TGTGCCAGCAGCCAAGATGGGGTGAGCGATCAGCCCCAGCATTTT	CASSQDGVSDQPQHF
many	TRBJ2-6	TRBV12-5	-	TGTGCTAGCGGGCCATCTGGGGCCAACGTCCTGACTTTC	CASGPSGANVLTF
few	TRBJ2-3	TRBV20-1	TRBD2	TGCAGTGCTAGAGATATTGGACTAGCGGGGGGGGGCACAGATACGCAGTATTTT	CSARDIGLAGGGTDTQYF
many	TRBJ2-7	TRBV11-2	-	TGTGCCAGCAGCTTATATACCTACGAGCAGTACTTC	CASSLYTYEQYF
many	TRBJ2-7	TRBV5-1	-	TGCGCCAGCAGCTTAGACACGTCCTCCCGGTCCTACGAGCAGTACTTC	CASSLDTSSRSYEQYF
many	TRBJ1-1	TRBV7-9	-	TGTGCCAGCAGCTTACAAGGGACAATGAACACTGAAGCTTTCTTT	CASSLQGTMNTEAFF
-	TRBJ2-7	TRBV7-9	-	TGTGCCAGCAGCTTAACTAGGGGAACCGTCGACGAGCAGTACTTC	CASSLTRGTVDEQYF
-	TRBJ1-6	TRBV11-2	TRBD1	TGTGCCAGCAGCGCACCCGGGACAGGGATATCACCCCTCCACTTT	CASSAPGTGISPLHF
many	TRBJ1-2	TRBV7-2	-	TGTGCCAGCAGCTTAGCCCCCCCGGGGGGCGACTATGGCTACACCTTC	CASSLAPPGGDYGYTF
few	TRBJ2-7	TRBV28	-	TGTGCCAGCAGCCCCATAGGAGGGATCCTGAGGCGGGAGCAGTACTTC	CASSPIGGILRREQYF
many	TRBJ1-2	TRBV19	-	TGTGCCAGTAGTATGGGAGATGGCTACACCTTC	CASSMGDGYTF
-	TRBJ1-2	TRBV28	-	TGTGCCAGCGAAAAGTCAGGGAGCTATGGCTACATCTTC	CASEKSGSYGYIF
many	TRBJ1-1	TRBV15	-	TGTGCCACCAGCAGAGATGGCAGGCCGAACACTGAAGCTTTCTTT	CATSRDGRPNTEAFF